These 29 T cell receptor beta chains share one sample of origin, sequenced in a study of cytomegalovirus exposure and HLA in healthy donors. 13 Jbeta primers and 60 Vbeta primers were used for the PCR. Measured with immunoSEQ multiplex PCR; TCRdb has only the in-frame clones, and not every one. The table includes about 160,000 clones, 70% to 85% detected once. Input material: PBMCs. The receptors were gathered from a young man in good health and CMV-seropositive.

The CDR3 protein is CASSAGTGGYEQYF. CDR3 DNA: TGCGCCAGCAGCGCCGGGACAGGGGGATACGAGCAGTACTTC. The chain is built from TRBV5-1 and TRBJ2-7, with 11 bases that match TRBD1. The V and J ends lost 4 bases and 4 bases, in that order; junction bases with no gene match: 4. Germline V CDR1 and CDR2: SGHRS, YFSETQ. The CDR3 runs to 14 residues.

This rearrangement joins TRBV7-9 to TRBJ2-5, with D perhaps matching TRBD1 (6 bases). V lost 0 bases and J lost 5, with 13 bases in between. The CDR3 has 15 amino acids. Germline V gene data show CDR1 as SEHNR and CDR2 as FQNEAQ (reference sequence). Written as DNA, the CDR3 is TGTGCCAGCAGCTTAGCAGGGCAGGGGCTGGAGACCCAGTACTTC. Residues: CASSLAGQGLETQYF.

This chain uses TRBV2 with TRBJ1-1; D is undetermined. Germline CDR1 is SNHLY and CDR2 is FYNNEI. The length of the CDR3 is 13 residues. Trimming cost V 6 bases and J 0 bases, with 8 bases left between them. The CDR3: CASRTSVNTEAFF. The CDR3 DNA reads as TGTGCCAGCAGGACGAGCGTGAACACTGAAGCTTTCTTT.

This chain uses TRBV11-2 with TRBJ2-5; perhaps TRBD2 as D (5 bases). V lost 1 base and J lost 2, with 8 bases in between. The length of the CDR3 is 14 residues. CDR1 and CDR2 from the germline V gene are SGHAT and FQNNGV. This CDR3 reads CASSLVWEQETQYF. CDR3 nucleotides: TGTGCCAGCAGCTTAGTCTGGGAGCAAGAGACCCAGTACTTC.

The chain combines TRBV30 with TRBJ1-5; D ambiguous. In germline, CDR1 is GTSNPN, CDR2 SVGIG (reference sequence). Trimming cost V 1 base and J 4 bases, with 8 bases left between them. The CDR3 extends over 13 amino acids. As DNA, the CDR3 is TGTGCCTGGAGTGCAGAAATGAATCAGCCCCAGCATTTT. Encoded protein: CAWSAEMNQPQHF.

The chain joins TRBV28 to TRBJ1-4, with 7 nucleotides matching TRBD1. In germline, CDR1 is MDHEN, CDR2 SYDVKM. The CDR3 loop spans 16 amino acids. J gave up 7 bases and V 7 bases, and 15 bases lay outside the gene matches. CDR3 residues: CASNPGPGTEGEKLFF. The CDR3 DNA reads as TGTGCCAGCAATCCTGGGCCCGGGACAGAAGGTGAAAAACTGTTTTTT.

The chain carries TRBV4-1 and TRBJ2-3; 13 bases are shared with TRBD2. With V trimmed by 1 base and J by 10 bases, 5 bases remained unmatched. This CDR3 is built from 15 residues. Germline CDR1 and CDR2: MGHRA and YSYEKL. The CDR3 coding sequence is TGCGCCAGCAGCCAAGGACTAGCGGGGGGCCCCGCGCAGTATTTT. Encoded protein: CASSQGLAGGPAQYF.

The chain links TRBV19 to TRBJ1-6; D is ambiguous. CDR1 is LNHDA and CDR2 is SQIVND in the germline V gene (reference sequence). Deletions cut 6 bases from V and 7 bases from J, with 16 bases between. This CDR3 contains 15 residues. The CDR3 here is CASRRSGSPNSPLHF. The CDR3 coding sequence is TGTGCCAGTAGGAGGTCCGGGTCCCCAAATTCACCCCTCCACTTT.

The gene calls are TRBV5-1 and TRBJ2-2; tentative D call: TRBD1 (6 bases). Germline assignment: CDR1 SGHRS and CDR2 YFSETQ. This CDR3 is built from 14 residues. The germline V and J ends were trimmed by 0 bases and 7 bases, with 10 bases remaining between them. Here the CDR3 reads CASSLGNRDGELFF. The CDR3 DNA reads as TGCGCCAGCAGCTTGGGGAACAGGGACGGGGAGCTGTTTTTT. Drawing the rest from reference TRBV5-1 and TRBJ2-2, the complete variable domain is KAGVTQTPRYLIKTRGQQVTLSCSPISGHRSVSWYQQTPGQGLQFLFEYFSETQRNKGNFPGRFSGRQFSNSRSEMNVSTLELGDSALYLCASSLGNRDGELFFGEGSRLTVL.

The rearrangement joins TRBV18 to TRBJ1-2; no definite D call. The germline V gene has CDR1 KGHSH and CDR2 LQKENI. Trimming pared 4 bases from V and 1 base from J, leaving 7 bases between. The CDR3 has 13 residues. The CDR3 sequence is CASSLQDNYGYTF. The DNA of the CDR3 is TGTGCCAGCTCACTCCAGGATAACTATGGCTACACCTTC.

The chain recombines TRBV5-1 with TRBJ2-2; D might be TRBD1 (6 bases). Germline V gene sequence: CDR1 SGHRS, CDR2 YFSETQ. V gave up 6 bases and J gave up 5 bases, with 20 bases separating them. The CDR3 loop spans 16 amino acids. CDR3 in amino acids: CASTTRADSSTGELFF. CDR3 DNA sequence: TGCGCCAGCACCACCCGAGCGGACAGCTCAACCGGGGAGCTGTTTTTT.

The V gene is TRBV7-3, the J gene TRBJ2-5; D is possibly TRBD2 (5 bases). Trimming shortened V by 1 base and J by 5 bases, and 11 bases separated the two germline ends. Per the germline V gene, CDR1 is SGHTA and CDR2 is FQGTGA. The CDR3 is made up of 14 amino acids. The CDR3 DNA follows: TGTGCCAGCAGCTTAATGCGGGTCGAGGAGACCCAGTACTTC. Protein sequence: CASSLMRVEETQYF. The full variable domain, its missing parts supplied by reference TRBV7-3 and TRBJ2-5, is GAGVSQTPSNKVTEKGKYVELRCDPISGHTALYWYRQSLGQGPEFLIYFQGTGAADDSGLPNDRFFAVRPEGSVSTLKIQRTERGDSAVYLCASSLMRVEETQYFGPGTRLLVL.

This sequence joins TRBV10-1 and TRBJ1-1, with 10 bases that match TRBD1. Trimming took 0 bases from V and 3 from J; bases not matched to a gene: 16. Germline V gene data show CDR1 as WNHNN and CDR2 as SYGVQD (reference sequence). The CDR3 consists of 20 residues. The CDR3 nucleotides read TGCGCCAGCAGTGAGTCCTTTGACGACAGGGGGCCCATTGTGGACACTGAAGCTTTCTTT. This sequence encodes CASSESFDDRGPIVDTEAFF.

The chain couples TRBV2 to TRBJ1-2; 12 bases line up with TRBD1. The CDR3 consists of 14 residues. Germline lookup yields CDR1 SNHLY and CDR2 FYNNEI. Trimming removed 5 bases from V and 11 bases from J; junction bases left unmatched: 9. CDR3 residues: CASSPTGTGGRYTF. The DNA for the CDR3 is TGTGCCAGCAGTCCAACCGGGACAGGGGGCCGGTACACCTTC.

The V and J genes are TRBV11-2 and TRBJ1-6, with D tentatively TRBD1 (6 bases). The germline V and J ends were trimmed by 5 bases and 0 bases, with 11 bases remaining between them. Germline V lookup: CDR1 SGHAT, CDR2 FQNNGV. CDR3 length: 16 residues. CDR3 bases: TGTGCCAGCAGCCATACAGGGAGCTCCTATAATTCACCCCTCCACTTT. Translating gives CASSHTGSSYNSPLHF.

This clone showed up just a few times. The V call is TRBV29-1, the J call TRBJ2-3; TRBD2 aligns across 7 bases. The CDR3 extends over 14 amino acids. In germline, CDR1 is SQVTM, CDR2 ANQGSEA. V trimming: 4 bases; J trimming: 0 bases; junction bases outside the gene matches: 4. In DNA form, the CDR3 reads TGCAGCGTTGGAGGGCGGGGGAGCACAGATACGCAGTATTTT. It codes for CSVGGRGSTDTQYF.

This clone appeared once. The rearrangement joins TRBV5-1 to TRBJ2-7; D unresolved. Trimming removed 2 bases from V and 3 bases from J, with 12 bases in between. This CDR3 spans 14 amino acids. Germline V gene lookup returns CDR1 SGHRS and CDR2 YFSETQ. CDR3 sequence: CASSLGSLDYEQYF. The CDR3 DNA reads as TGCGCCAGCAGCTTAGGAAGTCTAGACTACGAGCAGTACTTC.

V gene TRBV4-1 combines with J gene TRBJ1-1, with 11 bases lining up with TRBD1. The CDR3 is 17 residues long. Looked up from germline, CDR1 is MGHRA and CDR2 is YSYEKL. The V and J ends lost 3 bases and 2 bases, in that order; junction bases with no gene match: 8. This CDR3 is CASSQTGTGGRNTEAFF. The CDR3 DNA follows: TGCGCCAGCAGCCAGACCGGGACAGGGGGTAGAAACACTGAAGCTTTCTTT.

This clone turned up a few times. The genes are TRBV28 and TRBJ1-2; D is uncertain. This CDR3 is built from 15 residues. Trimming shortened V by 3 bases and J by 5 bases, and 16 bases separated the two germline ends. The germline CDR1 and CDR2 sequences are MDHEN and SYDVKM. CDR3 amino acids: CASSLVQQDVYGYTF. The CDR3, as DNA: TGTGCCAGCAGTTTGGTTCAACAAGATGTATATGGCTACACCTTC.

The rearrangement joins TRBV6-1 to TRBJ2-2; perhaps TRBD1 as D (6 bases). From germline, CDR1 is MNHNS and CDR2 SASEGT. This CDR3 is 14 amino acids long. V lost 10 bases and J 4 bases, leaving 16 bases between the germline ends. The CDR3, as DNA: TGTGCCACAAAGGGGGAATACGGCACCGGGGAGCTGTTTTTT. Protein product: CATKGEYGTGELFF.

The chain recombines TRBV9 with TRBJ1-1; TRBD1 might be the D (6 bases). Germline V gene lookup returns CDR1 SGDLS and CDR2 YYNGEE. This CDR3 is built from 15 residues. Trimming pared 2 bases from V and 1 base from J, leaving 12 bases between. In nucleotides, the CDR3 is TGTGCCAGCAGCGTTTTGGGGGCCTCGAACACTGAAGCTTTCTTT. It encodes CASSVLGASNTEAFF.

The CDR3 region is CASTLGGYEQYF. CDR3 sequence (DNA): TGTGCCAGCACCCTGGGGGGCTACGAGCAGTACTTC. The chain links TRBV6-1 to TRBJ2-7; perhaps TRBD2 as D (6 bases). The CDR3 sequence is 12 residues long. The V end lost 7 bases, the J end lost 3 bases, and 10 bases lay between the germline ends. The germline V gene has CDR1 MNHNS and CDR2 SASEGT.

V usage is TRBV5-1 and J usage is TRBJ1-6; 7 nucleotides match TRBD1. J gave up 8 bases and V 1 base, and 6 bases lay outside the gene matches. The length of the CDR3 is 15 residues. Germline CDR1 SGHRS, CDR2 YFSETQ. The CDR3: CASSLRGLVDSPLHF. CDR3 DNA: TGCGCCAGCAGCTTGAGGGGGCTCGTCGATTCACCCCTCCACTTT.

The chain carries TRBV19 and TRBJ2-7; the D is unclear. The V and J ends lost 10 bases and 5 bases respectively, with 18 bases between them. The germline CDR1 and CDR2 sequences are LNHDA and SQIVND (reference sequence). The CDR3 totals 13 residues. The CDR3 bases are TGTGCCACTAGGCCCTCCGGTATTGACGAGCAGTACTTC. This sequence encodes CATRPSGIDEQYF.

The table lists this clone with a count of one. This sequence joins TRBV2 and TRBJ2-3; perhaps TRBD1 as D (6 bases). Germline assignment: CDR1 SNHLY and CDR2 FYNNEI. Trimming cost V 6 bases and J 2 bases, with 12 bases left between them. CDR3 length equals 14 residues. The CDR3, as DNA: TGTGCCAGCAGGGCCGGGACAAACACAGATACGCAGTATTTT. It specifies CASRAGTNTDTQYF.

The rearrangement links TRBV10-1 to TRBJ2-5, with 9 positions matching TRBD1. CDR1 is WNHNN, CDR2 SYGVQD, per germline (reference sequence). There are 18 residues in the CDR3. Unmatched junction bases numbered 18, after V lost 4 bases and J lost 6 bases. The CDR3 spells CASSVESGGQGHPKTQYF. In DNA, the CDR3 is TGCGCCAGCAGTGTAGAGAGTGGGGGACAGGGACACCCGAAGACCCAGTACTTC.

V usage is TRBV18 and J usage is TRBJ2-4; possible D gene TRBD1, 6 bases. The V gene lost 3 bases and the J gene lost 6 bases, with 12 bases spanning the gap. This CDR3 is 14 amino acids long. Germline V gene lookup returns CDR1 KGHSH and CDR2 LQKENI. The CDR3: CASSPPGQRNIQYF. The CDR3 DNA reads as TGTGCCAGCTCACCTCCCGGACAGCGAAACATTCAGTACTTC. The full variable domain, with the rest looked up from reference TRBV18 and TRBJ2-4, is NAGVMQNPRHLVRRRGQEARLRCSPMKGHSHVYWYRQLPEEGLKFMVYLQKENIIDESGMPKERFSAEFPKEGPSILRIQQVVRGDSAAYFCASSPPGQRNIQYFGAGTRLSVL.

The rearrangement joins TRBV2 to TRBJ2-1; 12 nucleotides agree with TRBD1. Trimming removed 3 bases from V and 8 bases from J; junction bases left unmatched: 5. CDR1 and CDR2 (germline): SNHLY, FYNNEI. The CDR3 extends over 15 amino acids. The CDR3 coding sequence is TGTGCCAGCAGTGATCCCGGGACAGGGGGCCATGAGCAGTTCTTC. This translates into CASSDPGTGGHEQFF.

This clone was recorded a few times. Other DNA sequences from this sample encode an identical CDR3 as well. The rearrangement uses TRBV27 and TRBJ2-7, with 9 bases lining up with TRBD1. Germline V CDR1 and CDR2: MNHEY, SMNVEV (reference sequence). The CDR3 consists of 14 residues. V gave up 4 bases and J gave up 3 bases; unmatched junction bases: 4. This CDR3 is CASSSPGQGYEQYF. Written as DNA, the CDR3 is TGTGCCAGCAGTTCTCCGGGACAGGGCTACGAGCAGTACTTC.